The subject of this entry is one T cell receptor beta chain. What it binds is not known. The germline V gene has CDR1 LGHDT and CDR2 YNNKEL (reference sequence). V was pared by 4 bases and J by 2 bases, with 12 bases between. The CDR3 sequence is 15 residues long. A second 7 to 11 cycle PCR used barcoded and J-beta primers. Any given sample supplied a minimum of 3 million CDR3-containing paired-end reads. TCRdb fed the 5' RACE reads into MiXCR, producing one record per CDR3 protein. Counted here are roughly 700,000 distinct CDR3 sequences, 49% occurring once; the ten biggest clones make up roughly 30%. The data derive from a study of blood T cells in healthy people across ages. Study-level findings and limits: The recorded TCR beta diversity per million T cells decreased in a roughly linear manner with age. Diversity of TCR beta correlated strongly with naive T cell percentage. The unsorted PBMCs prevented any conclusive comparison of naive versus antigen-experienced cells.

Material for sequencing was blood. The origin of this receptor is a woman aged 55-69 years in good health. The V gene is TRBV3-1, the J gene TRBJ1-5; D might be TRBD1 (5 bases). Written as DNA, the CDR3 is TGTGCCAGCAGCCGGGGGGGTTATGGCAATCAGCCCCAGCATTTT. It yields the protein CASSRGGYGNQPQHF.